The sequence of this T cell receptor beta chain was determined in a study of blood T cell repertoires in COVID-19. Assay: immunoSEQ multiplex PCR; the TCRdb copy retains only in-frame clones and omits some. This sample has some 180,000 clones, with 70% to 90% found just once. V was clipped by 4 bases and J by 8 bases, with 12 bases between them. This CDR3 has 13 amino acids. From germline, CDR1 is LNHDA and CDR2 SQIVND (reference sequence). This TCR came from a middle-aged man who had recovered from COVID-19. Input material: peripheral blood. This chain links TRBV19 with TRBJ2-1; the D gene is possibly TRBD1 (5 bases). CDR3 bases: TGTGCCAGTAGTACTCCACAAGGGGATGAGCAGTTCTTC. Amino acid sequence: CASSTPQGDEQFF.